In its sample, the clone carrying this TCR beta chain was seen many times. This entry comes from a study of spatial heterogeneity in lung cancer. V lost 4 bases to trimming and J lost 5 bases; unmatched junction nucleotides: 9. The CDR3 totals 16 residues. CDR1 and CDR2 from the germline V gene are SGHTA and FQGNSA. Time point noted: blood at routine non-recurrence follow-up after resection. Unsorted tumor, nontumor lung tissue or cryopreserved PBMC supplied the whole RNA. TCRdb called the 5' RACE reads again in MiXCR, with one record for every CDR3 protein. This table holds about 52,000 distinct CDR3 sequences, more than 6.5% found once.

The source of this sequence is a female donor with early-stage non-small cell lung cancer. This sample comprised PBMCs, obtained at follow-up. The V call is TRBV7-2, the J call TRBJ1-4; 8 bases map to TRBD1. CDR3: CASSSTLTGGNEKLFF. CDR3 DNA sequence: TGTGCCAGCAGCTCGACCCTAACAGGGGGGAATGAAAAACTGTTTTTT.